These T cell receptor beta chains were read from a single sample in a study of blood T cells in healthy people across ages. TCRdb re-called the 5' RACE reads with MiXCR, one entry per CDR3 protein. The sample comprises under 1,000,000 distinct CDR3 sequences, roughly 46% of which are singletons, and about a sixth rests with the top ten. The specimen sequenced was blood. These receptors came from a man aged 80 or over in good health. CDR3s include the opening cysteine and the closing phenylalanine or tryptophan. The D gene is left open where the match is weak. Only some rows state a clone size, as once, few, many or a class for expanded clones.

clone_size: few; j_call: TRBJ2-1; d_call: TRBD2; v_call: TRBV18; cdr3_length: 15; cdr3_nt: TGTGCCAGCTCACCACGAAGCGGGAGGGGAAATGAGCAGTTCTTC; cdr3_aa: CASSPRSGRGNEQFF
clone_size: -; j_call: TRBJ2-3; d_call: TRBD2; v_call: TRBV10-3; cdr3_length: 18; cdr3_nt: TGTGCCATCGGTGGTTACGGACTAGCGGGAGCGAGTACAGATACGCAGTATTTT; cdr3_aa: CAIGGYGLAGASTDTQYF
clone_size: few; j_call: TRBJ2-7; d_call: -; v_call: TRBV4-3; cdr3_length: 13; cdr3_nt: TGCGCCAGCAGCCAAGACATTGCCTACGAGCAGTACTTC; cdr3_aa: CASSQDIAYEQYF
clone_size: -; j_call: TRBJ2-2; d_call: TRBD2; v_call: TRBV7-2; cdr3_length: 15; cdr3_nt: TGTGCCAGCAGCCCCTGGACTAGCAGTCCCGGGGAGCTGTTTTTT; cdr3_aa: CASSPWTSSPGELFF
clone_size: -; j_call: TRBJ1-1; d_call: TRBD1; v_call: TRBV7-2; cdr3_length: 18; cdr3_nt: TGTGCCAGCAGCCCGAGGCCCGGGACAGGGGGTATTTACACTGAAGCTTTCTTT; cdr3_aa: CASSPRPGTGGIYTEAFF
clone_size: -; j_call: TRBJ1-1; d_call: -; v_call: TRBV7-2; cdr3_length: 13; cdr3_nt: TGTGCCAGCAGCGTAGCGGGAATCATTGGAGCTTTCTTT; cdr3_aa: CASSVAGIIGAFF
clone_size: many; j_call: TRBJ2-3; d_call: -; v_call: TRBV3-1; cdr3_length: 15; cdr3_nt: TGTGCCAGCAGCCAAGACCCAGGGGGCACAGATACGCAGTATTTT; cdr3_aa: CASSQDPGGTDTQYF
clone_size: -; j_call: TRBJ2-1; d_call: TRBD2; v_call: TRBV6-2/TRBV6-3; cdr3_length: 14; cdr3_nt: TGTGCCAGCACCGTAGCGGGGTACTACAATGAGCAGTTCTTC; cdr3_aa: CASTVAGYYNEQFF
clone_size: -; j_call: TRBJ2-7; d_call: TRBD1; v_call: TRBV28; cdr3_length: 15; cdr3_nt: TGTGCCAGCAGCCGCTTGATAGGGGGCGAGTACGAGCAGTACTTC; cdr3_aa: CASSRLIGGEYEQYF
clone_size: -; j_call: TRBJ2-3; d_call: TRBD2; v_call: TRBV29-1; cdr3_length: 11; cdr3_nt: TGCAGCGTTGGGGAGGGAGGGCCGCAGTATTTT; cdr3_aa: CSVGEGGPQYF
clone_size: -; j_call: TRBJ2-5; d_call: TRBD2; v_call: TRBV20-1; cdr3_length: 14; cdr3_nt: TGCAGTGCAACTAGCGGGAGGGCCAGGAATGAGCAGTACTTC; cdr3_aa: CSATSGRARNEQYF
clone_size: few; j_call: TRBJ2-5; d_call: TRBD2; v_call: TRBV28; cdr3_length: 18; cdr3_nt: TGTGCCAGCAGTTCCCCAATGACTAGCGGGAAAGTGTGGGAGACCCAGTACTTC; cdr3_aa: CASSSPMTSGKVWETQYF
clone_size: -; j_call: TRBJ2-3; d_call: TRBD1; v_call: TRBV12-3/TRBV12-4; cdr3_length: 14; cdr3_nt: TGTGCCAGCAGTTTCAGGGGGAGAGCAGATGCGGAGTATTTT; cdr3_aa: CASSFRGRADAEYF
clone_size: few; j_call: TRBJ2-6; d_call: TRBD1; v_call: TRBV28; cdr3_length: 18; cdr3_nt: TGTGCCAGCATTTCCGAACGGGACAGGGTGGCTGGGGCCAACGTCCTGACTTTC; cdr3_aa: CASISERDRVAGANVLTF
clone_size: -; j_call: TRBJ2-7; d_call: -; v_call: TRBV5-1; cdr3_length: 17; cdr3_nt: TGCGCCAGCAGCCCCTCAGGGACAGGCGGGAGCTCCTACGAGCAGTACTTC; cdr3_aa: CASSPSGTGGSSYEQYF
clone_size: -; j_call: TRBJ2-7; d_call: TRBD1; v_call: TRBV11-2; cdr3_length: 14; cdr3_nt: TGTGCCAGCAGCTCAATCGACAGGGCCTACGAGCAGTACTTC; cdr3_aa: CASSSIDRAYEQYF
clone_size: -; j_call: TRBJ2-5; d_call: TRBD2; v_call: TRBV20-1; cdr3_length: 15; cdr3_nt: TGCAGTGCTAGAAAGCCGGGACTAGCGGGTGAGACCCAGTACTTC; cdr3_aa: CSARKPGLAGETQYF
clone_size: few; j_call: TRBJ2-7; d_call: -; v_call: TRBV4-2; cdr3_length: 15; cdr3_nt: TGTGCCAGCAGCCCGGGTAGCGGTAATACCTACGAGCAGTACTTC; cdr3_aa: CASSPGSGNTYEQYF
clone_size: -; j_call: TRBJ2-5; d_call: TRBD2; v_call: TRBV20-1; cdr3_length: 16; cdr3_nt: TGCAGTGCCTACCCTTCTAGCGGGAGTAACTACAATGAGCAGTACTTC; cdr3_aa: CSAYPSSGSNYNEQYF
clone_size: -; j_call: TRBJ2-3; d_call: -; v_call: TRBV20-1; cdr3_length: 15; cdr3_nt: TGCAGTGCCCCGAGGGGGATTCGTAGCACAGATACGCAGTATTTT; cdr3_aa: CSAPRGIRSTDTQYF
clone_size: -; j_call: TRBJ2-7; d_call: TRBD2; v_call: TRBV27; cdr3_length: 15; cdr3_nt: TGTGCCAGCAGTTTAGGGGGACTAGCGGGAGGCGAGCAGTACTTC; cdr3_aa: CASSLGGLAGGEQYF
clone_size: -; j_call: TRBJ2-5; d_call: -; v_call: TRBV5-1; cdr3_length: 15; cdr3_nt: TGCGCCAGCAGCTTGGAGTCGGTAGGCTTGGAGACCCAGTACTTC; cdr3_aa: CASSLESVGLETQYF
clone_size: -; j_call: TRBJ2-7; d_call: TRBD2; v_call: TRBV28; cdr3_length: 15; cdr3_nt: TGCGCCGGCAGTTTACTTGCGGGGGACTCCTACGAGCAGTACTTC; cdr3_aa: CAGSLLAGDSYEQYF
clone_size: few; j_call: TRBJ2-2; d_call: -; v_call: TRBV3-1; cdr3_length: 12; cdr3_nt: TGTGCCAGCAGCCAAATCCCCGGGGAGCTGTTTTTT; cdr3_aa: CASSQIPGELFF
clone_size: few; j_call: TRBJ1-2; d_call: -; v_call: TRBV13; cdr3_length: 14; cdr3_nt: TGTGCCAGCAGCTTAGGCTCGGATAACTATGGCTACACCTTC; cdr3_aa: CASSLGSDNYGYTF
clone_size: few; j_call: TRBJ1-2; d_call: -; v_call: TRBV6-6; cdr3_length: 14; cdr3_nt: TGTGCCAGCAGAGACACAGCAGACTATGCTGGCTACACCTTC; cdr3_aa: CASRDTADYAGYTF
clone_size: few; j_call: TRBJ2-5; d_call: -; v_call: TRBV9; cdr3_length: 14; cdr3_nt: TGTGCCAGCAGCGTAGGTGGGTTACAAGAGACCCAGTACTTC; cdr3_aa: CASSVGGLQETQYF
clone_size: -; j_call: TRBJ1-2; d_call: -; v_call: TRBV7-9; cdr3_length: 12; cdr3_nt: TGTGCCAGCAGCGACACTAACTATGGCTACACCTTC; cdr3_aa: CASSDTNYGYTF
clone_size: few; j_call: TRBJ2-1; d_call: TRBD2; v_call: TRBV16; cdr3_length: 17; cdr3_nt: TGTGCCAGCGGGAAGGGACTAGCGGGAGGTTTCTACAATGAGCAGTTCTTC; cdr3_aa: CASGKGLAGGFYNEQFF
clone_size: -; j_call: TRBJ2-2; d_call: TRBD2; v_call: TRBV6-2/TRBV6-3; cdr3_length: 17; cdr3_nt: TGTGCCAGCAGTTACCTCGGCGGGAGAAGTAGAACCGGGGAGCCGTTTTTT; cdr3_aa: CASSYLGGRSRTGEPFF
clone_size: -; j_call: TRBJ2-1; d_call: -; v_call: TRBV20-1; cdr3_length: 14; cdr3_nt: TGCAGTGCTCATGGGACTAAGGGGACAAATGAGCAGTTCTTC; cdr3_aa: CSAHGTKGTNEQFF
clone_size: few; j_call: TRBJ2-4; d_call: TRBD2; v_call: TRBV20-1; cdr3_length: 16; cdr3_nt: TGCAGTGCGGGGGGGTCGGCGGCATTAGCCAAAAACATTCAGTACTTC; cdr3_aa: CSAGGSAALAKNIQYF
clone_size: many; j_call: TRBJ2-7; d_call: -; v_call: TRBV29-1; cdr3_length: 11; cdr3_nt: TGCAGCGTTATAGGCAGCTACGAGCAGTACTTC; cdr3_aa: CSVIGSYEQYF
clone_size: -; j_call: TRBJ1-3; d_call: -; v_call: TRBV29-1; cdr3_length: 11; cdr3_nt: TGCAGCGTCCGGACCGGAAACACCATATATTTT; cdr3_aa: CSVRTGNTIYF
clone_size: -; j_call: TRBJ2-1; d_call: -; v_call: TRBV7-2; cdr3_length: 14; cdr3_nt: TGTGCCAGCAGCTTAGCGGGGCTGCATCCGGAGCAGTTCTTC; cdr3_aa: CASSLAGLHPEQFF
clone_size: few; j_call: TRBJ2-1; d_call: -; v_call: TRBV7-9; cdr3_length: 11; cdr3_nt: TGTGCCAGCACCAACGGAAATGAGCAGTTCTTC; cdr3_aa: CASTNGNEQFF
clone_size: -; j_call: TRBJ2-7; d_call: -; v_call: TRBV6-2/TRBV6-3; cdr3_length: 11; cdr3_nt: TGTGCCAGCAGCCCAACAGGGGAGCAGTACTTC; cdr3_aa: CASSPTGEQYF
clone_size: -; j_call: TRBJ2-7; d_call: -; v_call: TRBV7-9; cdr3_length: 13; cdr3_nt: TGTGCCAGCAGCCCTATCGGGATCTACGAGCAGTACTTC; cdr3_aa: CASSPIGIYEQYF
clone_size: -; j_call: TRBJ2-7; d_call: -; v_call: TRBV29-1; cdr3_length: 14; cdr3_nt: TGTAGCGCCATCGAGGGGCGGCCCGCCTACGAGCAGTACTTC; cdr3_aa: CSAIEGRPAYEQYF
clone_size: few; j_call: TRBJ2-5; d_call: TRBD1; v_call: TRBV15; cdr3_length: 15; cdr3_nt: TGTGCCACCAGCAGAGATAAGGGGGCTTGGGAGACCCAGTACTTC; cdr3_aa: CATSRDKGAWETQYF
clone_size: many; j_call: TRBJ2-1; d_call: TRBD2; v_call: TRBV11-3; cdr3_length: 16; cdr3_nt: TGTGCCAGCAGCCGGGGGACTAGCGGGAGGTACAATGAGCAGTTCTTC; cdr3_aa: CASSRGTSGRYNEQFF
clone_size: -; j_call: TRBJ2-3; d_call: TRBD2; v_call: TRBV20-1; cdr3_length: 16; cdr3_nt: TGCAGTGCTAGAGTCTCCCTAGCGGGAGAGGGGGATACGCAGTATTTT; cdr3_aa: CSARVSLAGEGDTQYF
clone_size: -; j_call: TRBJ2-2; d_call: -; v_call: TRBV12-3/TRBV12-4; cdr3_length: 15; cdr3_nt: TGTGCCAGCAGTAGGACAGAGACGAACACCGGGGAGCTGTTTTTT; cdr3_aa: CASSRTETNTGELFF
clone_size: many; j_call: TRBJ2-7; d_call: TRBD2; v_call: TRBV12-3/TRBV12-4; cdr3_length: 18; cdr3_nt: TGTGCCAGCAGTCCGGGGGGTATTCAGCGAAGTAGTAACTACGAGCAGTACTTC; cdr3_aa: CASSPGGIQRSSNYEQYF
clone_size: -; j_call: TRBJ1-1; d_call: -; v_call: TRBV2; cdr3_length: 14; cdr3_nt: TGTGCCAGCAGGGAGGCGGGCTCGAACACTGAAGCTTTCTTT; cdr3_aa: CASREAGSNTEAFF
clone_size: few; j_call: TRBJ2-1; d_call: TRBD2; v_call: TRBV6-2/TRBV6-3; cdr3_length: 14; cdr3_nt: TGTGCCAGCAGTTACGGGGGGGGGTACAATGAGCAGTTCTTC; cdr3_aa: CASSYGGGYNEQFF
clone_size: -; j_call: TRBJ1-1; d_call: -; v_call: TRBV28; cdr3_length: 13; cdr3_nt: TGTGCCAGCAGTGACGACAGCAACACTGAAGCTTTCTTT; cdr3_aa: CASSDDSNTEAFF
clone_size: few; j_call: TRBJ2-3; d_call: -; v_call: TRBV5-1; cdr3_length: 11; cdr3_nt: TGCGCCAGCAGACGGGAAGATACGCAGTATTTT; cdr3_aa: CASRREDTQYF
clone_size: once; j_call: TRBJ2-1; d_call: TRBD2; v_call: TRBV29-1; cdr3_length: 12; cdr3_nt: TGCAGCGCAGGGACTAGTGGAGGTGAGCAGTTCTTC; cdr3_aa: CSAGTSGGEQFF
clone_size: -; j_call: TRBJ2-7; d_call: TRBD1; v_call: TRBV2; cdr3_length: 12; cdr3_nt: TGTGCCAGCAGTCGACAGGGCCACGAGCAGTACTTC; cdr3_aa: CASSRQGHEQYF
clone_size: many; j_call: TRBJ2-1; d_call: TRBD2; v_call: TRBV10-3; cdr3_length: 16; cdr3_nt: TGTGCCATCAGTGCCGGGACTAGCGGGTCCTACAATGAGCAGTTCTTC; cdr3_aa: CAISAGTSGSYNEQFF
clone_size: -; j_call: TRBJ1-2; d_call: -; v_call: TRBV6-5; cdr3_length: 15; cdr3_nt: TGTGCCAGTAACAAGGACGGTGAGATGTTCTATGGCTACACCTTC; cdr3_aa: CASNKDGEMFYGYTF